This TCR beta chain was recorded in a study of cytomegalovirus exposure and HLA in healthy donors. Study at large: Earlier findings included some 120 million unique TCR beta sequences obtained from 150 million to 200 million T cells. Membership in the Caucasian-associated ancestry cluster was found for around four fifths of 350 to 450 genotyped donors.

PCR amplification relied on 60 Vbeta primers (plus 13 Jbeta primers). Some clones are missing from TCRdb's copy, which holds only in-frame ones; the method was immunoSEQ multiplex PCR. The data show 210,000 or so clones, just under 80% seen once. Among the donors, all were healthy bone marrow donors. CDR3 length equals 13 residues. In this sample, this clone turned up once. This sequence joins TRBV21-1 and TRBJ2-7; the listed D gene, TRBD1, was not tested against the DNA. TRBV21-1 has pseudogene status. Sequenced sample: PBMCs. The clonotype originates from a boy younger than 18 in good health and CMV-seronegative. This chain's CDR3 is CASSNTGTYEQYF. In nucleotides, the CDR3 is TGTGCCAGCAGCAACACAGGAACCTACGAGCAGTACTTC.